The clone carrying this TCR beta chain turned up a few times. This entry belongs to a study of response to subunit inactivated influenza vaccine. TCRdb re-derived calls from the RT-PCR reads in MiXCR, one entry per CDR3 protein. The sample includes around 570,000 distinct CDR3 sequences, around 10% seen only once; the top ten take about 10%. V gave up 5 bases and J gave up 8 bases; unmatched junction bases: 5. Germline V CDR1 and CDR2: DFQATT, SNEGSKA (reference sequence). The CDR3 has 12 residues. This sample was also put to use in a study of T cells expressing NK-cell markers. That paper states: 5'RACE template switching built TCR beta cDNA with unique molecular identifiers. Sorted CD3+CD56+NKG2C+, CD3+CD56+NKG2C- and CD3+CD56-NKG2C+ T cells provided the TCR beta repertoires.

The source of this sequence is a man aged 50 or older who received an inactivated influenza vaccine. The V gene is TRBV20-1, the J gene TRBJ1-2; 10 nucleotides line up with TRBD1. Sequences were derived from PBMCs from blood, sampled on the day of vaccination. CDR3 bases: TGCAGTGCTCAGGACAGGGGGAGAGGCTACACCTTC. It encodes CSAQDRGRGYTF.